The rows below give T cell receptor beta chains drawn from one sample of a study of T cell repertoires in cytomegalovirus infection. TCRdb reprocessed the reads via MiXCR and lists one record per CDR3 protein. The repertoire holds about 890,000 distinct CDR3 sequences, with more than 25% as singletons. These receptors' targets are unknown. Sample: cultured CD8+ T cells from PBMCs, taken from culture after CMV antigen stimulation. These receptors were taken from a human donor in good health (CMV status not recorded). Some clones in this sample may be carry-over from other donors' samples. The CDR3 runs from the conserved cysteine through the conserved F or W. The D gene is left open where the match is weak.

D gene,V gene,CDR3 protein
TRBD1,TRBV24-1,CATSDPRDRPYGYTF
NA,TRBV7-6,CASSGTHQDNEQFF
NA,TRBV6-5,CASSYSDPLGGGYTF
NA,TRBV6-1,CASSLSGAGTQYF
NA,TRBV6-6,CASQDDLPYEQYF
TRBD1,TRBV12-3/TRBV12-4,CASRSLRDRGDEQYF
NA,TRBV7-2,CASSLGAGFYNEQFF
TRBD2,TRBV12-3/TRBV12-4,CANSFGTSRAYNEQFF
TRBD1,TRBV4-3,CASSQAPGQDYGYTF
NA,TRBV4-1,CASSPPPGGRDEQFF
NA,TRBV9,CASSARGASSYNSPLHF
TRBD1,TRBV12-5,CASGFGTARGMTEAFF
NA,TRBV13,CASSKEGRPPEAFF
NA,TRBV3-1,CASSHLSRPWPNEQYF
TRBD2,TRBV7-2,CASSSRLAGERYQETQYF
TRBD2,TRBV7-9,CASSLEAGGFNEQFF
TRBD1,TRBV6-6,CASSYSIHGTVPYNEQFF
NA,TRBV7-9,CASTQDDLSQHF
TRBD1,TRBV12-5,CASGPDRGHTSNQPQHF
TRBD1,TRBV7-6,CASSGRTGGSIKNEKLFF
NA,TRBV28,CASSTAGNNEQFF
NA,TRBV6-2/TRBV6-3,CASSYWDTTNTGELFF
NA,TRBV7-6,CASTPGWGRSYNEQFF
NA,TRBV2,CASNNGFF
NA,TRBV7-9,CASSLEVAVNTGELFF
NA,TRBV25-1,CASSVDRFDNEQFF
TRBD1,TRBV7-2,CASSSWTGVTEAFF
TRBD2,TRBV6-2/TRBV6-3,CASSYGGDGYNEQFF
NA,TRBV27,CASTAAFPGANVLTF